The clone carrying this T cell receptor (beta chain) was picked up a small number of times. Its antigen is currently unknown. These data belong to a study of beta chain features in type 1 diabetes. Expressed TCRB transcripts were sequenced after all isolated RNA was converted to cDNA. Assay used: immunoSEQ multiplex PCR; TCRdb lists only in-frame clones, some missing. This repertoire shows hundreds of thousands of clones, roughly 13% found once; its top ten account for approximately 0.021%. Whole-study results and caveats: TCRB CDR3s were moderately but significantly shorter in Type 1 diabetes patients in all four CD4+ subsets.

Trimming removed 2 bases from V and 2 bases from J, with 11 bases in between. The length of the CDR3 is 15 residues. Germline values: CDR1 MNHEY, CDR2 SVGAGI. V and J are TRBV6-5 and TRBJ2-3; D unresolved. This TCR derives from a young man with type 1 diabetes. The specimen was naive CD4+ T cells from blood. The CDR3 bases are TGTGCCAGCAGTTACGTCGCCGGGTTCACAGATACGCAGTATTTT. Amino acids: CASSYVAGFTDTQYF.